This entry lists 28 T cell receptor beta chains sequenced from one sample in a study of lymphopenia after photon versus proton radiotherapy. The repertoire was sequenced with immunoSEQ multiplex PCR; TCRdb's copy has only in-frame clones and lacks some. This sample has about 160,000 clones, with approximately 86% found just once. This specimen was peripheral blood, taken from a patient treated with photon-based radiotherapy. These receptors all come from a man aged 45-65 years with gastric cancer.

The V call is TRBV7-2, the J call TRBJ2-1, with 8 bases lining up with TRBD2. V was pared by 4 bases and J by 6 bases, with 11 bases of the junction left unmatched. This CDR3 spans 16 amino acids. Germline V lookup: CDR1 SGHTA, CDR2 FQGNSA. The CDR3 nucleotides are TGTGCCAGCAGCTCCGTAGGGACTAGTTTTCGCAATGAGCAGTTCTTC. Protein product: CASSSVGTSFRNEQFF.

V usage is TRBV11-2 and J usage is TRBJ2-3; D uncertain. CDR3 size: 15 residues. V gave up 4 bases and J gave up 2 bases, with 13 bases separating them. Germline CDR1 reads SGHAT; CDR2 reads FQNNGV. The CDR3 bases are TGTGCCAGCAGCTCACGGGCGGAGTCCACAGATACGCAGTATTTT. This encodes CASSSRAESTDTQYF.

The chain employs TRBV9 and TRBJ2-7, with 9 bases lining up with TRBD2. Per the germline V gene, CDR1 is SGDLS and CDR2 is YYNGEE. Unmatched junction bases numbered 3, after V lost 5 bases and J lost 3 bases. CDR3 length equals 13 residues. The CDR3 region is CASRPSGDYEQYF. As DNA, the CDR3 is TGTGCCAGCAGGCCTAGCGGGGACTACGAGCAGTACTTC. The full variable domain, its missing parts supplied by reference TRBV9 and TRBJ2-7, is DSGVTQTPKHLITATGQRVTLRCSPRSGDLSVYWYQQSLDQGLQFLIQYYNGEERAKGNILERFSAQQFPDLHSELNLSSLELGDSALYFCASRPSGDYEQYFGPGTRLTVT.

CDR3 protein: CASKGPGVEAFF. The CDR3 coding sequence is TGTGCCAGCAAAGGACCAGGAGTAGAAGCTTTCTTT. This rearrangement joins TRBV6-5 to TRBJ1-1; no definite D call. Trimming left V 7 bases short and J 8 bases short, with 14 bases between. This CDR3 region has 12 residues. Germline lookup yields CDR1 MNHEY and CDR2 SVGAGI.

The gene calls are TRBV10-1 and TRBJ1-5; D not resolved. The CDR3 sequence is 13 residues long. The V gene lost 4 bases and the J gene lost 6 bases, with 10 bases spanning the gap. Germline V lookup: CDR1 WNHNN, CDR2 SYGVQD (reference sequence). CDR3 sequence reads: CASSGEEFQPQHF. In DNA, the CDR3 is TGCGCCAGCAGTGGGGAGGAATTTCAGCCCCAGCATTTT.

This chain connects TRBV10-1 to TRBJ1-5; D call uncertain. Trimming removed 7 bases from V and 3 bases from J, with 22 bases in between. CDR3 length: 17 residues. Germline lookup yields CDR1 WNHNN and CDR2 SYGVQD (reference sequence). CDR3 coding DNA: TGCGCCAGCAACGGGAAGAGAAGGCCCAAACACAATCAGCCCCAGCATTTT. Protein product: CASNGKRRPKHNQPQHF.

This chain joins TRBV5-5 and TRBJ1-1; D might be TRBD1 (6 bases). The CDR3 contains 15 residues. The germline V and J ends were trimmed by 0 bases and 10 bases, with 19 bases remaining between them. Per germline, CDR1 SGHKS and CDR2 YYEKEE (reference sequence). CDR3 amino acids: CASSLVSAGTQRAFF. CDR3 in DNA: TGTGCCAGCAGCTTGGTGTCTGCCGGGACACAGAGAGCTTTCTTT.

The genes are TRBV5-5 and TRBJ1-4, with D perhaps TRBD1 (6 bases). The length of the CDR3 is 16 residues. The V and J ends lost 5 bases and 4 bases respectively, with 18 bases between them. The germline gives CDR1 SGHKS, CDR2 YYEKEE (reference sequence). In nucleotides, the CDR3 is TGTGCCAGCAGTCCCCGGGGGGCCACCCTTAATGAAAAACTGTTTTTT. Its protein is CASSPRGATLNEKLFF.

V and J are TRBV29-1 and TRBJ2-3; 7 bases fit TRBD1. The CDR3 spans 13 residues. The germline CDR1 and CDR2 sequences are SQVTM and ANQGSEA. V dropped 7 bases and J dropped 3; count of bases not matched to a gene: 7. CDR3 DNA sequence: TGCAGCGCTCGGGCGACAGGGACAGATACGCAGTATTTT. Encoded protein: CSARATGTDTQYF.

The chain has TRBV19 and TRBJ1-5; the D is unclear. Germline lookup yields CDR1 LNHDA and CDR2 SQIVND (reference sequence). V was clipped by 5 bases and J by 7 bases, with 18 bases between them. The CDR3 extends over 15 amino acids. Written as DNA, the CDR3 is TGTGCCAGTAGTTTCAGAGACTTCCGCGCGCAGCCCCAGCATTTT. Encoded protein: CASSFRDFRAQPQHF.

CDR3 sequence (DNA): TGTGCCAGCAGCTTAGATGTGGGGGCGGGCAATGAGCAGTTCTTC. This translates into CASSLDVGAGNEQFF. The chain has TRBV11-2 and TRBJ2-1, with D tentatively TRBD1 (6 bases). V was clipped by 0 bases and J by 6 bases, with 12 bases between them. CDR3 length: 15 residues. From germline, CDR1 is SGHAT and CDR2 FQNNGV. Full variable domain (remainder filled in from reference TRBV11-2 and TRBJ2-1): EAGVAQSPRYKIIEKRQSVAFWCNPISGHATLYWYQQILGQGPKLLIQFQNNGVVDDSQLPKDRFSAERLKGVDSTLKIQPAKLEDSAVYLCASSLDVGAGNEQFFGPGTRLTVL.

CDR3 region: CASRAVGHEKLFF. CDR3 sequence (DNA): TGTGCCAGTAGAGCAGTGGGGCATGAAAAACTGTTTTTT. The chain recombines TRBV19 with TRBJ1-4, with D possibly matching TRBD1 (5 bases). The CDR3 has 13 amino acids. Trimming stripped 6 bases from V and 6 bases from J, with 11 bases between. CDR1 and CDR2 (germline): LNHDA, SQIVND (reference sequence).

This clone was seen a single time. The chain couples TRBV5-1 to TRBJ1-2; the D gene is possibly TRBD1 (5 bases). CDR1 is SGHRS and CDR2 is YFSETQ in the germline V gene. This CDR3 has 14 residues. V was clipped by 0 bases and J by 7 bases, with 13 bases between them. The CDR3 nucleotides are TGCGCCAGCAGCTTGGGCGGAGGGACGGGTGGCTACACCTTC. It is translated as CASSLGGGTGGYTF.

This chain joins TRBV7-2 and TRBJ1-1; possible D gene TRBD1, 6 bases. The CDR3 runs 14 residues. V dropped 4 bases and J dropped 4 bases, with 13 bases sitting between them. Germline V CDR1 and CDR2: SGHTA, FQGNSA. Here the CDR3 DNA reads TGTGCCAGCAGCTCCGCGGGGGCGGTCACTGAAGCTTTCTTT. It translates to CASSSAGAVTEAFF.

The CDR3 here is CASSNQLGQFF. CDR3 bases: TGTGCCAGCAGCAATCAACTAGGGCAGTTCTTC. V is TRBV6-5 and J is TRBJ2-1; the D gene is possibly TRBD2 (5 bases). V shed 6 bases and J shed 12 bases, with 12 bases lying between them. The CDR3 extends over 11 amino acids. The germline V gene encodes CDR1 MNHEY and CDR2 SVGAGI.

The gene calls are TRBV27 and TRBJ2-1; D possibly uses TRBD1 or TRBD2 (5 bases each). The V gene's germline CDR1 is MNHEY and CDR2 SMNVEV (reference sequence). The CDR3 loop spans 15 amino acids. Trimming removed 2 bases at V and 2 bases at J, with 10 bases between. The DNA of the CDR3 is TGTGCCAGCAGTTTAAGGGACGGACCCTACAATGAGCAGTTCTTC. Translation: CASSLRDGPYNEQFF.

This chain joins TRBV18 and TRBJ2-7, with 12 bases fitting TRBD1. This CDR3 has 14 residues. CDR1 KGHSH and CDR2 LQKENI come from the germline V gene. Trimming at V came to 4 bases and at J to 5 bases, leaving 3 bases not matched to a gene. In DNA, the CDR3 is TGTGCCAGCTCACTCGGGACAGGGGGCGACGAGCAGTACTTC. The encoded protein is CASSLGTGGDEQYF.

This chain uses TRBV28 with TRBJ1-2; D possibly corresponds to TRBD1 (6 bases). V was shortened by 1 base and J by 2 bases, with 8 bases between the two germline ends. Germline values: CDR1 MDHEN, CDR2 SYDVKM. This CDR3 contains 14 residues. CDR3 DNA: TGTGCCAGCAGTTTATTAGACAGGAACTATGGCTACACCTTC. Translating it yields CASSLLDRNYGYTF.

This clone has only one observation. The CDR3 reads CASSLSKGSYEQYF. The CDR3 DNA reads as TGTGCCAGCAGCTTATCCAAGGGATCCTACGAGCAGTACTTC. The rearrangement links TRBV7-9 to TRBJ2-7; no clear D. The V gene lost 2 bases and the J gene lost 1 base, with 9 bases spanning the gap. The germline V gene encodes CDR1 SEHNR and CDR2 FQNEAQ (reference sequence). The CDR3 consists of 14 residues.

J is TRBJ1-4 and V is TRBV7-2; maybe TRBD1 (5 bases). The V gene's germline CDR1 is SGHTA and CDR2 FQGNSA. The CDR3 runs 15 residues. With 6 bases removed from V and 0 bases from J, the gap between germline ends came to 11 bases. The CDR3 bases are TGTGCCAGCAGACCACCAGGGTCAACTAATGAAAAACTGTTTTTT. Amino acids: CASRPPGSTNEKLFF.

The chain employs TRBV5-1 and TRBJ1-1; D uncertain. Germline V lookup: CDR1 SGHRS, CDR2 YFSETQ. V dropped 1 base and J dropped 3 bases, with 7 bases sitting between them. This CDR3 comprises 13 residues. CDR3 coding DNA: TGCGCCAGCAGCTTGTCAGGTTACACTGAAGCTTTCTTT. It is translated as CASSLSGYTEAFF.

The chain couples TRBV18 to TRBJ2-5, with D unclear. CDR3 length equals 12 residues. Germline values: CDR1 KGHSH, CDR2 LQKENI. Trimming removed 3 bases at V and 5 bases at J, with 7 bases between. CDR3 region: CASSPTPETQYF. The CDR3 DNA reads TGTGCCAGCTCACCCACTCCCGAGACCCAGTACTTC.

This CDR3 is CAAGLNQPQHF. The DNA for the CDR3 is TGTGCCGCAGGGCTCAATCAGCCCCAGCATTTT. V and J are TRBV6-5 and TRBJ1-5; maybe TRBD1 (5 bases). This CDR3 has 11 residues. Germline CDR1 and CDR2: MNHEY and SVGAGI. V was trimmed by 11 bases and J by 3 bases, leaving 8 bases between them.

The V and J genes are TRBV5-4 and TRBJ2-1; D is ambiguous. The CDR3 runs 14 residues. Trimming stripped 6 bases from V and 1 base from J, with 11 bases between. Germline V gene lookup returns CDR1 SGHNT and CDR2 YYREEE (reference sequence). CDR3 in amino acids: CASIDSGSYNEQFF. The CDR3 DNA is TGTGCCAGCATCGATTCAGGTTCCTACAATGAGCAGTTCTTC.

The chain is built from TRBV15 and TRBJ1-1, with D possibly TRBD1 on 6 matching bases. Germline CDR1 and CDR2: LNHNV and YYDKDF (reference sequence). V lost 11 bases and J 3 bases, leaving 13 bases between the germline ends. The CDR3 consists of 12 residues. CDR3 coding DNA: TGTGCCTCCGGGGGCGGGCACACTGAAGCTTTCTTT. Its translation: CASGGGHTEAFF. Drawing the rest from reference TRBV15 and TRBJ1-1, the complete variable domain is DAMVIQNPRYQVTQFGKPVTLSCSQTLNHNVMYWYQQKSSQAPKLLFHYYDKDFNNEADTPDNFQSRRPNTSFCFLDIRSPGLGDTAMYLCASGGGHTEAFFGQGTRLTVV.

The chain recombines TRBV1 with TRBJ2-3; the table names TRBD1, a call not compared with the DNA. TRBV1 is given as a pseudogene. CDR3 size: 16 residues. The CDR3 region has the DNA TGCACCAGCAGCCAAGATTGGCATGGCCCGACAGATACGCAGTATTTT. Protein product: CTSSQDWHGPTDTQYF.

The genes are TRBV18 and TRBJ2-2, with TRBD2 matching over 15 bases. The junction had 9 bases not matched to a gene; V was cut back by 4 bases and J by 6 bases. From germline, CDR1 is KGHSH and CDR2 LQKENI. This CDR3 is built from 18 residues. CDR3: CASSLPGLAGGKPGELFF. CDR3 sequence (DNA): TGTGCCAGCTCACTCCCGGGACTAGCGGGAGGAAAACCCGGGGAGCTGTTTTTT.

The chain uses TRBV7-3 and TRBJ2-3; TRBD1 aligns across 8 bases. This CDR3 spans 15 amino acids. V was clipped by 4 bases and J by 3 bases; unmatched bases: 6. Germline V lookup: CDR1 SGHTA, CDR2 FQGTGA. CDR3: CASSSRQGRTDTQYF. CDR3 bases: TGTGCCAGCAGCTCCAGACAGGGGAGAACAGATACGCAGTATTTT. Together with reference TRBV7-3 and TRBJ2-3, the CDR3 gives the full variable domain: GAGVSQTPSNKVTEKGKYVELRCDPISGHTALYWYRQSLGQGPEFLIYFQGTGAADDSGLPNDRFFAVRPEGSVSTLKIQRTERGDSAVYLCASSSRQGRTDTQYFGPGTRLTVL.